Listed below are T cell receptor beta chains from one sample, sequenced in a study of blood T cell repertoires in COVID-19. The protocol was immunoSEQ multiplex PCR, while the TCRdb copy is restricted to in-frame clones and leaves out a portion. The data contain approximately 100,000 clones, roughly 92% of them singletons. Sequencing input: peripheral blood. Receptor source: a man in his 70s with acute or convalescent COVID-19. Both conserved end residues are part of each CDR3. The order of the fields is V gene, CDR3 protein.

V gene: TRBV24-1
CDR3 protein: CATSDPQGVTDTQYF

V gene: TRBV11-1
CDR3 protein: CASSLSVGSPLHF

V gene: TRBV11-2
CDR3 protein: CASSSQTQLVWEQYF

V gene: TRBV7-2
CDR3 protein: CASSSSGLAPGELFF

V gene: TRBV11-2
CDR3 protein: CASSYRQGTFPGNTIYF

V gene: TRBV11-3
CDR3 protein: CASSLGAGVDTEAFF

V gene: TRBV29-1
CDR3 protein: CSVVRLAKILSDNEQFF

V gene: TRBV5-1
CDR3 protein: CASSERQGVGSPLHF

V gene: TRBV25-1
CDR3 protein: CASSADRGNTEAFF

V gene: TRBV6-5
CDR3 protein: CASSYWTGDTEAFF

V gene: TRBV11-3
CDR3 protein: CASSLAGQGGGETQYF

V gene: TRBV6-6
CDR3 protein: CASTFGQNSPLHF

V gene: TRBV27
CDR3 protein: CASGWGVRSNQPQHF

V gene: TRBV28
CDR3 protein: CASSPPPVGQPQHF

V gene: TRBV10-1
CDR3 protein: CASGPTGGLYNEQFF

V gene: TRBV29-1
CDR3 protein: CSVRTANSGNTIYF

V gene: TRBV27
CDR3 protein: CASSSQTLQETQYF

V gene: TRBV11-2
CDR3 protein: CASRAGTGGFNEQYF

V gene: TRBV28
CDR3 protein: CASSLHLSSSGVTGELFF

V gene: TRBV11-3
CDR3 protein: CASSLEGWAGGDTGELFF

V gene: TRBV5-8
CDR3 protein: CASSSPGFNSPLHF

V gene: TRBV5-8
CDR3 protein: CASSLLLIGQGAYGANVLTF

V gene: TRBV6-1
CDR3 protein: CASSEGTRSSYNEQFF

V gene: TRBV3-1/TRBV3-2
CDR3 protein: CASSRRGLAGGPGKNIQYF